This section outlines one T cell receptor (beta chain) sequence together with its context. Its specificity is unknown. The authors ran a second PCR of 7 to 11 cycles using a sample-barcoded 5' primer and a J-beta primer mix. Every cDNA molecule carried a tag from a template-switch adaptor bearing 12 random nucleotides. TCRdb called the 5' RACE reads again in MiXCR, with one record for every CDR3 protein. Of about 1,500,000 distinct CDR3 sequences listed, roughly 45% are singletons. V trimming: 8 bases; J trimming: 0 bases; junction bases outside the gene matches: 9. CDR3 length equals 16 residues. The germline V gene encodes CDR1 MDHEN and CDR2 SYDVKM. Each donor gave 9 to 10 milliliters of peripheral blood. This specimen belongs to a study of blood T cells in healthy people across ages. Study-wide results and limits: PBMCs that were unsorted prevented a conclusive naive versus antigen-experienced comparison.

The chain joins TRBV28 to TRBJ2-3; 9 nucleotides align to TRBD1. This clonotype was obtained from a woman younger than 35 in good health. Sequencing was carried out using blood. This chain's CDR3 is CASRTVDRGSTDTQYF. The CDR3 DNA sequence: TGTGCCAGCCGCACGGTGGACAGGGGTAGCACAGATACGCAGTATTTT.